This T cell receptor (beta chain) was captured by sequencing in a study of T cell responses to AZD1222 COVID-19 vaccine. There are 13 residues in the CDR3. V was clipped by 2 bases and J by 7 bases, with 11 bases between them. The germline V gene has CDR1 MNHEY and CDR2 SMNVEV (reference sequence). Assay used: immunoSEQ multiplex PCR; TCRdb lists only in-frame clones, some missing. The sample holds about 160,000 clones, approximately 90% seen once. The rearrangement joins TRBV27 to TRBJ2-5; D may be TRBD2 (5 bases). The source is an adult in good health. The sequences come from peripheral blood, collected on day 0 of MenACWY control vaccination. As DNA, the CDR3 is TGTGCCAGCAGTTTACGAGAAGGAGGGACCCAGTACTTC. Protein: CASSLREGGTQYF.